The clone carrying this TCR beta chain was picked up a small number of times. The data were taken from a study of radiation and T cells in renal cell carcinoma. Germline V lookup: CDR1 SEHNR, CDR2 FQNEAQ (reference sequence). V dropped 5 bases and J dropped 8 bases, with 18 bases sitting between them. The CDR3 has 14 amino acids. Produced via immunoSEQ multiplex PCR; TCRdb's table is partial and in-frame only. The table lists approximately 90,000 clones, around 81% of them singletons. The time point here: blood 4 weeks post-SBRT, at nephrectomy. Treatment: 15 Gy SBRT to primary tumor, nephrectomy 4 weeks later.

The chain couples TRBV7-9 to TRBJ1-1, with a tentative D call TRBD1 (5 bases). This clonotype was obtained from a middle-aged man with renal cell carcinoma. The input for sequencing was blood, taken from a patient whose treatment included radiotherapy and nephrectomy. The CDR3 loop reads CASSILGGEREAFF. The CDR3 nucleotides read TGTGCCAGCAGCATCCTGGGGGGAGAAAGGGAAGCTTTCTTT.